The text below deals with one T cell receptor (beta chain). Its cognate antigen is unknown. Data came from immunoSEQ multiplex PCR; TCRdb stores just in-frame clones and leaves some out. In the table there are 130,000 or so clones, just over 90% of which are singletons. This CDR3 has 17 residues. V lost 8 bases to trimming and J lost 0 bases; unmatched junction nucleotides: 7. Germline values: CDR1 LNHDA, CDR2 SQIVND (reference sequence). The sample is drawn from a study of T cell responses to AZD1222 COVID-19 vaccine. The study's findings and limits: No day 14 peak samples; only post-peak repertoires were characterized. Donors were chiefly white British, with a greater number of females, and clonal diversity was perhaps underestimated.

This specimen consisted of peripheral blood, obtained on day 0 of MenACWY control vaccination. This chain connects TRBV19 to TRBJ2-1; 13 bases match TRBD2. The origin of this receptor is an adult in good health. CDR3 amino acids: CASGTSGNFHSYNEQFF. The CDR3 DNA sequence: TGTGCCAGTGGGACTAGCGGGAACTTCCACTCCTACAATGAGCAGTTCTTC.